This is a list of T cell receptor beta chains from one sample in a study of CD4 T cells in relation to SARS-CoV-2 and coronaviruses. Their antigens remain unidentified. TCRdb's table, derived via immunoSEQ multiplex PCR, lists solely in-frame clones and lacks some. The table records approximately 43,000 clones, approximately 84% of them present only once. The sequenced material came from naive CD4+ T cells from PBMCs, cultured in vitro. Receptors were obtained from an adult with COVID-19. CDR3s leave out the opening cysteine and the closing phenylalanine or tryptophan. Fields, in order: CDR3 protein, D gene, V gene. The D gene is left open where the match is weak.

ASSFSGGRSRETQY,TRBD2,TRBV7-2
ASSLASARGSTYEQY,TRBD1,TRBV7-2
ASSQLGETQY,.,TRBV3-1/TRBV3-2
ASSDSPPTNEKLF,.,TRBV6-1
ASKRRDIQY,.,TRBV6-5
ASSFGVSDEQF,.,TRBV11-2
ASSMDPTYALYEQY,.,TRBV5-5
AKGDLPSDTQY,.,TRBV1
ASSMTGHGYT,TRBD1,TRBV19
ASSPRRGETQY,.,TRBV7-3
ASSLDLGGNYNEQF,.,TRBV5-1
ASSQLNTEAF,.,TRBV4-1
ASSFRSPGAGDEQF,.,TRBV7-9
ASSQEQGNNSPLH,TRBD1,TRBV14
ASSLTRDNSYEQY,.,TRBV4-2
ASSQGPNTEAF,.,TRBV4-3
ASSSAATNEKLF,.,TRBV28
ASSQDRGRGNTGELF,TRBD2,TRBV4-2
ASSPVQDNEKLF,.,TRBV18
ASSEGLNTEAF,.,TRBV10-1
ASSTDSIGREKLF,.,TRBV6-2/TRBV6-3
ASSEARTTQQY,.,TRBV6-1
ASSPLAGVAYNEQF,TRBD2,TRBV5-4
ASSLPRGAGGNTIY,.,TRBV28
ASSQVRASAGGRTGELF,TRBD2,TRBV3-1/TRBV3-2
ASSESSTVGREGRNNEQF,TRBD2,TRBV10-2
ASRGGTGGQSGELF,TRBD1,TRBV28
ASSVESSYNSPLH,.,TRBV9
ASRAAGTGSPQH,.,TRBV5-5
ASSPIGVTAGNTIY,.,TRBV18
ASSPAPGVVYDNEQF,.,TRBV3-1/TRBV3-2
ASSYDWNTEAF,.,TRBV2
ASSLLLAGVETDTQY,TRBD2,TRBV3-1/TRBV3-2
ASSASPRYEQY,.,TRBV2
ASSEQWAGGEDGELF,TRBD2,TRBV6-1
ASSYLAGGPVDTQY,TRBD2,TRBV11-2
ASSRTPAWNTQY,.,TRBV11-2
ASGSSGRDEQF,TRBD2,TRBV12-5
SVGLARGDQETQY,.,TRBV29-1
ASGLAGVDEQY,TRBD2,TRBV12-3/TRBV12-4
ASSLTSANTGELF,TRBD2,TRBV5-1
AWSGWDGEKLF,.,TRBV30
ASSLFQVGSDTQY,.,TRBV4-3
ASSLFRYQPQH,.,TRBV7-2
ASSITKLVLEQF,.,TRBV19
ASSLGLWDSLN,TRBD1,TRBV7-2
ASSEPTGRTQH,.,TRBV6-1
ASSPDQVQPQH,.,TRBV2
ASSSTGEETQY,.,TRBV7-3
ASSFGSSYEQY,.,TRBV7-2
ASSYGQGINNEQF,TRBD1,TRBV7-9